The 7 T cell receptor beta chains reported below all come from one sample, sequenced in a study of shared clonotypes between healthy human individuals. TCRdb's table, derived via immunoSEQ multiplex PCR, lists solely in-frame clones and lacks some. The sample consists of around 700,000 clones, about 78% of them appearing once. The source material was memory CD4+ T cells sorted from blood. Subset meaning: CD45RA-negative fraction. These receptors were taken from a woman in her twenties or thirties in good health.

This chain connects TRBV7-2 to TRBJ1-5; unclear D gene. The CDR3 is 14 residues long. CDR1 SGHTA and CDR2 FQGNSA come from the germline V gene. Trimming took 5 bases from V and 3 from J, leaving 11 bases between them. The CDR3 region is CASSKTGSNQPQHF. The CDR3 bases are TGTGCCAGCAGCAAAACGGGGTCCAATCAGCCCCAGCATTTT.

In regard to this clone: This same CDR3 is encoded by further DNA sequences in the sample. V gene TRBV5-4 combines with J gene TRBJ2-7, with 15 bases identical to TRBD2. The CDR3 covers 15 residues. Germline V gene sequence: CDR1 SGHNT, CDR2 YYREEE (reference sequence). After removal of 3 bases from V and 4 bases from J, the junction contained 2 bases not matched to a gene. DNA of the CDR3: TGTGCCAGCAGCTCGGGACTAGCGGGAGGTTACGAGCAGTACTTC. Its protein product is CASSSGLAGGYEQYF.

The chain is built from TRBV19 and TRBJ1-4, with a tentative D call TRBD1 (6 bases). This CDR3 is 14 amino acids long. The V end was cut by 3 bases, the J end by 6 bases, with 11 bases between. Germline CDR1 reads LNHDA; CDR2 reads SQIVND (reference sequence). CDR3 in amino acids: CASSIGQGYEKLFF. The CDR3 bases are TGTGCCAGTAGTATTGGTCAGGGGTATGAAAAACTGTTTTTT. The entire variable domain, with the rest obtained from reference TRBV19 and TRBJ1-4, is as follows: DGGITQSPKYLFRKEGQNVTLSCEQNLNHDAMYWYRQDPGQGLRLIYYSQIVNDFQKGDIAEGYSVSREKKESFPLTVTSAQKNPTAFYLCASSIGQGYEKLFFGSGTQLSVL.

The chain couples TRBV6-1 to TRBJ2-3; the D gene is possibly TRBD2 (6 bases). CDR1 is MNHNS and CDR2 is SASEGT in the germline V gene. CDR3 length equals 16 residues. V lost 1 base and J 6 bases, leaving 17 bases between the germline ends. The CDR3 DNA sequence: TGTGCCAGCAGTGAAGGGGGACTTTGGATCGCGGATACGCAGTATTTT. Amino acids: CASSEGGLWIADTQYF.

The genes are TRBV7-2 and TRBJ1-5; D not certain. CDR3 length equals 14 residues. V was pared by 1 base and J by 7 bases, with 11 bases between. The V gene's germline CDR1 is SGHTA and CDR2 FQGNSA. The CDR3 DNA sequence: TGTGCCAGCAGCTTAGGGGCCCGTGCCCAGCCCCAGCATTTT. Protein product: CASSLGARAQPQHF.

Remarks on this clone: This same CDR3 is encoded by further DNA sequences in the sample. The chain links TRBV7-9 to TRBJ1-4; 10 nucleotides align to TRBD1. Germline CDR1 SEHNR, CDR2 FQNEAQ (reference sequence). V was pared by 4 bases and J by 5 bases, with 1 base of the junction left unmatched. The CDR3 spans 14 residues. CDR3 sequence: CASSSGQGNEKLFF. CDR3 bases: TGTGCCAGCAGCTCGGGACAGGGGAATGAAAAACTGTTTTTT.

The chain joins TRBV29-1 to TRBJ2-3; TRBD1 is a possible D gene (5 bases). CDR1 and CDR2 from the germline V gene are SQVTM and ANQGSEA. The CDR3 runs to 13 residues. V was clipped by 3 bases and J by 2 bases, with 9 bases between them. CDR3 bases: TGCAGCGTTGAGGCAGGACACACAGATACGCAGTATTTT. Translated, it gives CSVEAGHTDTQYF.